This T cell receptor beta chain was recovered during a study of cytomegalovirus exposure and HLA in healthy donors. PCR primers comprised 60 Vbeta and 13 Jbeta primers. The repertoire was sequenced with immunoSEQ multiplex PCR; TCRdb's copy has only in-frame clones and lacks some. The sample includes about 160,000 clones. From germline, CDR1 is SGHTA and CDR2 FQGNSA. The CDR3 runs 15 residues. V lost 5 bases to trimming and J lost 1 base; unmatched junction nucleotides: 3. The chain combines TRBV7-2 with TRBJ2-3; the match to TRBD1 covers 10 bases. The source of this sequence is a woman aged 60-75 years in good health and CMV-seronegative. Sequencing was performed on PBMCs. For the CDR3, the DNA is TGTGCCAGCAGCCCAGGACAGGGGGGCACAGATACGCAGTATTTT. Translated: CASSPGQGGTDTQYF.